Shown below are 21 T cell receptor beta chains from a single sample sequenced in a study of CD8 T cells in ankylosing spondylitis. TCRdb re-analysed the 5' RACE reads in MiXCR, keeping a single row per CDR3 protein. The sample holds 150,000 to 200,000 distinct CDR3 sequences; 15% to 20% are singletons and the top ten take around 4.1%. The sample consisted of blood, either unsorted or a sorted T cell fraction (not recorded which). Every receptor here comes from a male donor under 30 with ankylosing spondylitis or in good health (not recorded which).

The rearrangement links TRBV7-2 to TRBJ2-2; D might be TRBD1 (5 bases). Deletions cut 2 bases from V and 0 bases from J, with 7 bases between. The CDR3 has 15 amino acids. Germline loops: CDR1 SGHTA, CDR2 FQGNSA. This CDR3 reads CASSLWGSNTGELFF. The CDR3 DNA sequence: TGTGCCAGCAGCTTATGGGGCTCGAACACCGGGGAGCTGTTTTTT.

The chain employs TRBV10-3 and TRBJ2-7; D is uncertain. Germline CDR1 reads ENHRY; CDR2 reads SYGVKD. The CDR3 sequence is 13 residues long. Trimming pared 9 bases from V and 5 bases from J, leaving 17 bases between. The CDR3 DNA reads TGTGCCATGCAGACAAAACCGGGCAACGAGCAGTACTTC. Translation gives CAMQTKPGNEQYF.

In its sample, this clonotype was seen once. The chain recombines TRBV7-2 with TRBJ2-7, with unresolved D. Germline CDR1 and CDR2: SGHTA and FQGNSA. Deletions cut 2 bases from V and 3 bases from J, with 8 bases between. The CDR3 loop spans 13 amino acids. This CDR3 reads CASSLNTNYEQYF. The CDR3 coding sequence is TGTGCCAGCAGCTTAAACACAAACTACGAGCAGTACTTC.

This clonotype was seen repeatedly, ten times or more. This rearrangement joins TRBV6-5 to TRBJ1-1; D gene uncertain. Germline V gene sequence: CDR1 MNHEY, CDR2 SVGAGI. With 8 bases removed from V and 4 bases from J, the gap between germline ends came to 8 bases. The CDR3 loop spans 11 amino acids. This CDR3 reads CASHEGTEAFF. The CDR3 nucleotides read TGTGCCAGCCATGAGGGCACTGAAGCTTTCTTT.

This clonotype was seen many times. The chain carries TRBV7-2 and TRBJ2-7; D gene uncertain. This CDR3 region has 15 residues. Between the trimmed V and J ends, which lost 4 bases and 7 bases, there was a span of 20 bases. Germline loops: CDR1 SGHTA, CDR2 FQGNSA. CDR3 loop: CASSYPTTGKGEQYF. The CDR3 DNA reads TGTGCCAGCAGCTATCCCACGACCGGTAAGGGAGAGCAGTACTTC.

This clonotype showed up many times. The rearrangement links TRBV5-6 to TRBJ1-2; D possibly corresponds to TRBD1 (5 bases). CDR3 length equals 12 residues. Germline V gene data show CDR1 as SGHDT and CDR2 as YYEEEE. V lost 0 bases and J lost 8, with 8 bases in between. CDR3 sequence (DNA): TGTGCCAGCAGCTTGGAGGGGTGGGGCTACACCTTC. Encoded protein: CASSLEGWGYTF.

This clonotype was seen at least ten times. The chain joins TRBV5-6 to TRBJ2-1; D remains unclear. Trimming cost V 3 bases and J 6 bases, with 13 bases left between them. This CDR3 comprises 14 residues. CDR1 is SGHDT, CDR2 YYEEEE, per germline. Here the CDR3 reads CASSSRRVGNEQFF. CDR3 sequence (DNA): TGTGCCAGCAGCTCAAGGCGTGTCGGCAATGAGCAGTTCTTC. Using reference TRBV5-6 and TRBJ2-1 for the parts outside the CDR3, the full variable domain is DAGVTQSPTHLIKTRGQQVTLRCSPKSGHDTVSWYQQALGQGPQFIFQYYEEEERQRGNFPDRFSGHQFPNYSSELNVNALLLGDSALYLCASSSRRVGNEQFFGPGTRLTVL.

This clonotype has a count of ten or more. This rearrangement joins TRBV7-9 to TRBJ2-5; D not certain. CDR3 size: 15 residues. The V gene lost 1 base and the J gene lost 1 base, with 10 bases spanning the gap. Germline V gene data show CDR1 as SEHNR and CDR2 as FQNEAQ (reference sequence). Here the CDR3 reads CASSLEGASQETQYF. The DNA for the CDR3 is TGTGCCAGCAGCTTAGAAGGAGCATCCCAAGAGACCCAGTACTTC.

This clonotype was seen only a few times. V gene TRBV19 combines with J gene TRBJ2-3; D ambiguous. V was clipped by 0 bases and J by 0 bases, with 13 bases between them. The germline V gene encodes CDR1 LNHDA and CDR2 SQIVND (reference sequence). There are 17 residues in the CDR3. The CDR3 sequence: CASSIDPVWGSTDTQYF. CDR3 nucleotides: TGTGCCAGTAGTATAGACCCCGTTTGGGGTAGCACAGATACGCAGTATTTT.

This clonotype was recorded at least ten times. CDR3 amino acids: CASNEMGKYTDTQYF. CDR3 DNA sequence: TGTGCCAGCAACGAAATGGGGAAATACACAGATACGCAGTATTTT. V usage is TRBV5-5 and J usage is TRBJ2-3; no clear D. With 6 bases removed from V and 2 bases from J, the gap between germline ends came to 16 bases. CDR1 and CDR2 (germline): SGHKS, YYEKEE (reference sequence). This CDR3 comprises 15 residues.

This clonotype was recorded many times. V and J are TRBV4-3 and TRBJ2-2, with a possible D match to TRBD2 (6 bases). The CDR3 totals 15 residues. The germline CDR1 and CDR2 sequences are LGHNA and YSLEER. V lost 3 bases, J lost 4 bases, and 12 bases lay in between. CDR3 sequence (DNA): TGCGCCAGCAGCCACACCGTGGGGGGCACCGGGGAGCTGTTTTTT. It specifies CASSHTVGGTGELFF.

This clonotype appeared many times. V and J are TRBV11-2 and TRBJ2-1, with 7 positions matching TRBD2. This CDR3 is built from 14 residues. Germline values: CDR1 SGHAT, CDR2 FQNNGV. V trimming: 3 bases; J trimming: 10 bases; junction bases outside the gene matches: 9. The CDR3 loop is CASSFLQRDEEQFF. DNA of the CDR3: TGTGCCAGCAGCTTCCTCCAGCGGGATGAGGAGCAGTTCTTC.

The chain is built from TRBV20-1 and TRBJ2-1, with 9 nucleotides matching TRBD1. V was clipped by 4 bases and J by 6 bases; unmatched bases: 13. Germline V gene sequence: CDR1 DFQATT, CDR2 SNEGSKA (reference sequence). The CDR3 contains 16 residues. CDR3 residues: CSATTFGTGFGNEQFF. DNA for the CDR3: TGCAGTGCTACCACTTTCGGGACAGGGTTCGGCAATGAGCAGTTCTTC.

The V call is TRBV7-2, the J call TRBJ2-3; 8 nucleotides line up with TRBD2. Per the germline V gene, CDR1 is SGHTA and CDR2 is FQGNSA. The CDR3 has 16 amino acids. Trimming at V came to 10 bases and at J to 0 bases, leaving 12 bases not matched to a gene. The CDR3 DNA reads TGTGCCACCACTGGGGTAGCGGGACTTAGCACAGATACGCAGTATTTT. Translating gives CATTGVAGLSTDTQYF.

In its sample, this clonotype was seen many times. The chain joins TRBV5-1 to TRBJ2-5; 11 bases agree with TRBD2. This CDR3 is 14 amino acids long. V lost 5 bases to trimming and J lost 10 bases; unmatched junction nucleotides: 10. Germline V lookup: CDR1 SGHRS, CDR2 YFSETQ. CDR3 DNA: TGCGCCAGCAGGGGGACTAGCGGAGCCCATAACCAGTACTTC. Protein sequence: CASRGTSGAHNQYF.

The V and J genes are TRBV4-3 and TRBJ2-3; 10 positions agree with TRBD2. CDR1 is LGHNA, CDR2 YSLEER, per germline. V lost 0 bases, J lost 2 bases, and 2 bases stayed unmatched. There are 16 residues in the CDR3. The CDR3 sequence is CASSQDSGRNTDTQYF. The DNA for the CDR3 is TGCGCCAGCAGCCAAGATAGCGGGAGGAACACAGATACGCAGTATTTT.

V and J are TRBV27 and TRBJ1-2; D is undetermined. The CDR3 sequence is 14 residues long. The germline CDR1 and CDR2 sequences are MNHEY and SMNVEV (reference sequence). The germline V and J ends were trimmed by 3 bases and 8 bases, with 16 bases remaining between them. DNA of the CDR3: TGTGCCAGCAGTTTTGCAGGCGGAAGTTGGGGCTACACCTTC. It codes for CASSFAGGSWGYTF.

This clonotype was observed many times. CDR3 DNA: TGCGCCAGCAGCTTGGGACCTGCTGAGCTGTTTTTT. This translates into CASSLGPAELFF. The gene calls are TRBV5-1 and TRBJ2-2; unclear D gene. Germline CDR1 and CDR2: SGHRS and YFSETQ. The CDR3 covers 12 residues. V gave up 0 bases and J gave up 11 bases, with 8 bases separating them.

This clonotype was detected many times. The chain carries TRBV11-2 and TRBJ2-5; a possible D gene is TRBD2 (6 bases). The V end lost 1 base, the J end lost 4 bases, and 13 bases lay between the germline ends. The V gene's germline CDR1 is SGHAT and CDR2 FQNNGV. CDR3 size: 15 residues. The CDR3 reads CASSLAGGGAETQYF. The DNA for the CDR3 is TGTGCCAGCAGCTTAGCGGGTGGAGGGGCAGAGACCCAGTACTTC.

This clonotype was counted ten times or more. The CDR3 DNA reads TGTGCCAGCAGTCCACAGAATCAGCCCCAGCATTTT. Its protein is CASSPQNQPQHF. V usage is TRBV6-2 or TRBV6-3 and J usage is TRBJ1-5; D not certain. This CDR3 region has 12 residues. V gave up 5 bases and J gave up 4 bases, with 6 bases separating them. CDR1 is MNHEY, CDR2 SVGEGT, per germline.

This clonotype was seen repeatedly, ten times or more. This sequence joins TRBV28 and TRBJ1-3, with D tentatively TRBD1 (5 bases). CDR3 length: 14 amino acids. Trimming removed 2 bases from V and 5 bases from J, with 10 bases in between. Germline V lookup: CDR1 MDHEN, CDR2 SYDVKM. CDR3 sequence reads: CASSLRQGRNTIYF. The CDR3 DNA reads TGTGCCAGCAGTTTAAGGCAGGGACGAAACACCATATATTTT.